The clone carrying this T cell receptor (beta chain) was picked up a small number of times. Its target is unknown. This entry belongs to a study of vaccination and CD4 T cells after COVID-19. Whole-study context: Two doses of either BNT162b2 or mRNA-1273 vaccine went to participants. Median draw time for post-COVID samples was under 120 days post-diagnosis (range 35 to 161). Whole-study findings and limits: Within the convalescent patients, spike mono-reactivity was found in 304 of 307 vaccine-specific clones.

Each CDR3 protein is one row after TCRdb ran MiXCR on the PCR reads. The profile covers about 20,000 distinct CDR3 sequences, with over 45% appearing a single time and roughly 1.1% taken by the ten largest. The source of this sequence is a human donor who had recovered from COVID-19. Source: CD4+ T cells from blood, taken after SARS-CoV-2 vaccination.

Here the CDR3 reads CAWSAPGQGRSPLHF. CDR3 coding DNA: TGTGCCTGGAGTGCGCCGGGACAGGGTCGATCACCCCTCCACTTT. The chain combines TRBV30 with TRBJ1-6; 9 nucleotides agree with TRBD1. Germline CDR1 GTSNPN, CDR2 SVGIG (reference sequence). The CDR3 has 15 residues. The junction had 8 bases not matched to a gene; V was cut back by 1 base and J by 10 bases.